The 24 T cell receptor beta chains given below trace back to one sample, sequenced in a study of blood T cells in healthy people across ages (dated by TCRdb to about 2015). Library prep was done by 5' RACE. Sequencing instrument: Illumina HiSeq 2500. A second 7 to 11 cycle PCR used a sample-barcoded 5' primer and a J-beta primer mix. TCRdb ran its own pipeline on the public reads, namely fastp trimming at Q25 and MiXCR clone calling, and kept in-frame beta chains. All rows with the same CDR3 protein become a single entry with the most common DNA and genes. The sample data list 1.5 million to 2 million distinct CDR3 sequences, and 30% to 35% of these were observed just once. The top ten hold approximately 10% of the sample. Sequencing used blood. The source is a woman between 25 and 40 years old in good health.

This clonotype came up a few times. The chain joins TRBV29-1 to TRBJ1-1, with D possibly TRBD1 on 5 matching bases. CDR3 length equals 13 residues. Germline CDR1 reads SQVTM; CDR2 reads ANQGSEA. Trimming stripped 4 bases from V and 3 bases from J, with 12 bases between. DNA for the CDR3: TGCAGCGTTGCATGGGGGAGTGACACTGAAGCTTTCTTT. Translated, it gives CSVAWGSDTEAFF.

About this clonotype: At one boundary the junction diverges from the germline segment, which might be a read error. The DNA of the CDR3 is TGCAGTGCTAGAGATCGGGACAAGTACACAGATGCGCAGTATTTT. Translating it yields CSARDRDKYTDAQYF. The chain recombines TRBV20-1 with TRBJ2-3; perhaps TRBD1 as D (6 bases). There are 15 residues in the CDR3. Germline V gene data show CDR1 as DFQATT and CDR2 as SNEGSKA (reference sequence).

DNA of the CDR3: TGTGCCAGCAGTCTTCATGGGGCCGCCTCCTACGAGCAGTACTTC. Amino acids: CASSLHGAASYEQYF. The chain uses TRBV6-5 and TRBJ2-7, with D possibly TRBD1 on 5 matching bases. CDR1 is MNHEY, CDR2 SVGAGI, per germline. The V end was cut by 5 bases, the J end by 0 bases, with 14 bases between. The CDR3 spans 15 residues.

The table lists this clonotype with many counts. The chain is built from TRBV9 and TRBJ2-5; TRBD2 is a possible D gene (5 bases). V lost 3 bases and J 2 bases, leaving 8 bases between the germline ends. The CDR3 extends over 13 amino acids. The germline gives CDR1 SGDLS, CDR2 YYNGEE. The CDR3 DNA follows: TGTGCCAGCAGCGCGGACTGGCAAGAGACCCAGTACTTC. It yields the protein CASSADWQETQYF.

This clonotype was detected a few times. J is TRBJ2-5 and V is TRBV5-1; D is perhaps TRBD2 (5 bases). CDR1 is SGHRS, CDR2 YFSETQ, per germline. V was cut by 2 bases and J by 3 bases, with 8 bases left in between. The CDR3 runs 13 residues. CDR3 bases: TGCGCCAGCAGCTTCGGGGTAAAAGAGACCCAGTACTTC. This encodes CASSFGVKETQYF. Full variable domain (rest looked up from reference TRBV5-1 and TRBJ2-5): KAGVTQTPRYLIKTRGQQVTLSCSPISGHRSVSWYQQTPGQGLQFLFEYFSETQRNKGNFPGRFSGRQFSNSRSEMNVSTLELGDSALYLCASSFGVKETQYFGPGTRLLVL.

The J gene is TRBJ1-2, the V gene TRBV7-2; 7 bases map to TRBD1. V dropped 5 bases and J dropped 5; count of bases not matched to a gene: 17. The CDR3 has 17 residues. CDR1 and CDR2 (germline): SGHTA, FQGNSA. The CDR3 nucleotides are TGTGCCAGCAGCATCCGACAGGGTTCTCTTCAGTTTTATGGCTACACCTTC. Its protein is CASSIRQGSLQFYGYTF.

In its sample, this clonotype was seen a few times. The chain links TRBV3-1 to TRBJ2-5; no definite D call. V lost 8 bases and J 0 bases, leaving 13 bases between the germline ends. The length of the CDR3 is 14 residues. The germline CDR1 and CDR2 sequences are LGHDT and YNNKEL (reference sequence). The CDR3 here is CASQEREYQETQYF. The CDR3 DNA follows: TGTGCCAGCCAGGAGCGTGAGTACCAAGAGACCCAGTACTTC.

This clonotype showed up just a few times. The V call is TRBV15, the J call TRBJ1-1, with a possible D match to TRBD1 (6 bases). CDR1 LNHNV and CDR2 YYDKDF come from the germline V gene (reference sequence). The CDR3 totals 17 residues. With 0 bases removed from V and 1 base from J, the gap between germline ends came to 15 bases. CDR3 bases: TGTGCCACCAGCAGAGACAGGGGACCGGCGGGGAACACTGAAGCTTTCTTT. As protein: CATSRDRGPAGNTEAFF.

The chain couples TRBV7-2 to TRBJ2-3; D uncertain. This CDR3 has 15 residues. The V gene's germline CDR1 is SGHTA and CDR2 FQGNSA. Trimming shortened V by 1 base and J by 5 bases, and 13 bases separated the two germline ends. CDR3 loop: CASSLGPGAIDTQYF. DNA for the CDR3: TGTGCCAGCAGCTTAGGTCCGGGTGCAATAGATACGCAGTATTTT.

V and J are TRBV11-2 and TRBJ1-2, with 7 positions matching TRBD1. The CDR3 has 15 amino acids. Trimming took 5 bases from V and 5 from J; bases not matched to a gene: 11. Per germline, CDR1 SGHAT and CDR2 FQNNGV. The CDR3 DNA reads as TGTGCCAGCAGCCCCACTGGCAACAGGGGATATGGCTACACCTTC. Translating gives CASSPTGNRGYGYTF.

Regarding this clonotype: Since a much larger clone is just one base distant, this may be a read error. The chain carries TRBV7-9 and TRBJ2-7; TRBD2 matches at 9 bases. The CDR3 sequence is 16 residues long. The germline V gene encodes CDR1 SEHNR and CDR2 FQNEAQ (reference sequence). With 8 bases clipped from V and 7 bases from J, the junction kept 18 bases outside the gene matches. The CDR3 DNA follows: TGTGCCAGCGACAACCACGTCCAGCGGGGGGCGGAAGAGCAGTACTTC. Encoded protein: CASDNHVQRGAEEQYF. The entire variable domain, with the rest obtained from reference TRBV7-9 and TRBJ2-7, is as follows: DTGVSQNPRHKITKRGQNVTFRCDPISEHNRLYWYRQTLGQGPEFLTYFQNEAQLEKSRLLSDRFSAERPKGSFSTLEIQRTEQGDSAMYLCASDNHVQRGAEEQYFGPGTRLTVT.

The chain recombines TRBV7-9 with TRBJ2-7; 8 bases map to TRBD2. Germline V gives CDR1 SEHNR, CDR2 FQNEAQ (reference sequence). The CDR3 length is 13 residues. Trimming removed 6 bases from V and 3 bases from J; junction bases left unmatched: 4. CDR3 residues: CASRSTSGYEQYF. The CDR3 region has the DNA TGTGCCAGCAGGTCCACTAGCGGCTACGAGCAGTACTTC.

This rearrangement joins TRBV7-6 to TRBJ2-1, with D possibly matching TRBD1 (7 bases). CDR1 and CDR2 (germline): SGHVS, FNYEAQ. V lost 8 bases and J 2 bases, leaving 22 bases between the germline ends. The CDR3 consists of 17 residues. CDR3 nucleotides: TGTGCCAGCGGCGCGACCAGGGGGGCGACCCCCTACAATGAGCAGTTCTTC. Translated, it gives CASGATRGATPYNEQFF.

This clonotype has only a few counts. The chain carries TRBV7-9 and TRBJ1-2, with D possibly being TRBD1 (6 bases). V gave up 4 bases and J gave up 4 bases, with 13 bases separating them. CDR1 and CDR2 (germline): SEHNR, FQNEAQ (reference sequence). This CDR3 is built from 14 residues. CDR3 region: CASSSPGASYGYTF. The CDR3 DNA is TGTGCCAGCAGCTCGCCGGGGGCGAGCTATGGCTACACCTTC.

This chain links TRBV18 with TRBJ2-5; 12 bases map to TRBD2. Germline V gene lookup returns CDR1 KGHSH and CDR2 LQKENI. J lost 4 bases, V lost 2 bases, and 14 bases had no gene match. The CDR3 sequence is 19 residues long. The CDR3 DNA reads TGTGCCAGCTCACCATGGAAGATACTAGCGGGGGGCTCGCGAGAGACCCAGTACTTC. Translated, it gives CASSPWKILAGGSRETQYF.

This sequence joins TRBV12-3 or TRBV12-4 and TRBJ2-1; 8 bases line up with TRBD2. V lost 5 bases and J lost 5; bases outside the gene matches: 8. The CDR3 runs 15 residues. The CDR3 here is CASSPWRGEHNEQFF. Here the CDR3 DNA reads TGTGCCAGCAGTCCCTGGCGGGGGGAACACAATGAGCAGTTCTTC.

CDR3 loop: CASSSKTVTNQPQHF. CDR3 coding DNA: TGTGCCAGCAGCTCCAAGACAGTAACCAATCAGCCCCAGCATTTT. The chain carries TRBV7-3 and TRBJ1-5; the D gene is possibly TRBD1 (5 bases). This CDR3 has 15 amino acids. Germline V CDR1 and CDR2: SGHTA, FQGTGA. The V and J ends lost 4 bases and 3 bases respectively, with 13 bases between them.

V and J are TRBV27 and TRBJ2-7; 7 bases match TRBD1. The CDR3 spans 12 residues. V lost 4 bases to trimming and J lost 9 bases; unmatched junction nucleotides: 6. Germline V CDR1 and CDR2: MNHEY, SMNVEV (reference sequence). As DNA, the CDR3 is TGTGCCAGCAGTTCCAAGGACAGGAGGCAGTACTTC. It is translated as CASSSKDRRQYF.

This clonotype was counted once. The chain carries TRBV6-6 and TRBJ1-1, with 9 bases lining up with TRBD1. CDR3 length: 14 amino acids. V was pared by 4 bases and J by 4 bases, with 4 bases of the junction left unmatched. Germline-derived CDR1 and CDR2 are MNHNY and SVGAGI (reference sequence). The CDR3 protein is CASSFDRGVTEAFF. In nucleotides, the CDR3 is TGTGCCAGCAGTTTTGACAGGGGGGTCACTGAAGCTTTCTTT.

J is TRBJ2-1 and V is TRBV7-2, with D perhaps being TRBD1 or TRBD2 (5 bases each). V was clipped by 5 bases and J by 2 bases, with 13 bases between them. Per germline, CDR1 SGHTA and CDR2 FQGNSA. The CDR3 is 15 amino acids. The CDR3 region is CASSVTGTTYNEQFF. The CDR3 DNA sequence: TGTGCCAGCAGCGTCACCGGGACCACCTACAATGAGCAGTTCTTC.

Regarding this clonotype: A read error may produce the germline difference seen at one junction end. V gene TRBV2 combines with J gene TRBJ2-1; D is possibly TRBD2 (5 bases). CDR1 and CDR2 from the germline V gene are SNHLY and FYNNEI. There are 15 residues in the CDR3. DNA for the CDR3: TGTGCCAGCAGTGAATCCCAGCGGAATCACAATGTGCAGTTCTTC. The encoded protein is CASSESQRNHNVQFF.

V usage is TRBV5-1 and J usage is TRBJ1-1; D remains unclear. CDR3 length: 13 residues. The V end was cut by 4 bases, the J end by 3 bases, with 10 bases between. Germline CDR1 SGHRS, CDR2 YFSETQ. The CDR3 nucleotides read TGCGCCAGCAGCCCCCGTGAGCACACTGAAGCTTTCTTT. Its translation is CASSPREHTEAFF. Combining the CDR3 with reference TRBV5-1 and TRBJ1-1 gives the whole variable domain KAGVTQTPRYLIKTRGQQVTLSCSPISGHRSVSWYQQTPGQGLQFLFEYFSETQRNKGNFPGRFSGRQFSNSRSEMNVSTLELGDSALYLCASSPREHTEAFFGQGTRLTVV.

Points on this clonotype: It may be a read error: a sequence one base away is much more abundant. The chain couples TRBV12-3 or TRBV12-4 to TRBJ2-5; TRBD2 might be the D (5 bases). The CDR3 totals 16 residues. V was trimmed by 4 bases and J by 1 base, leaving 16 bases between them. The CDR3 protein is CASSSWTGGFQETQYF. In DNA form, the CDR3 reads TGTGCCAGCAGTTCCTGGACTGGCGGGTTCCAAGAGACCCAGTACTTC.

This clonotype occurred a few times. The rearrangement links TRBV20-1 to TRBJ2-5; D is undetermined. Trimming shortened V by 4 bases and J by 4 bases, and 13 bases separated the two germline ends. The CDR3 spans 13 residues. Looked up from germline, CDR1 is DFQATT and CDR2 is SNEGSKA (reference sequence). The CDR3 DNA is TGCAGTGCTACCCCTAGGACCCCAGAGACCCAGTACTTC. Its translation: CSATPRTPETQYF.